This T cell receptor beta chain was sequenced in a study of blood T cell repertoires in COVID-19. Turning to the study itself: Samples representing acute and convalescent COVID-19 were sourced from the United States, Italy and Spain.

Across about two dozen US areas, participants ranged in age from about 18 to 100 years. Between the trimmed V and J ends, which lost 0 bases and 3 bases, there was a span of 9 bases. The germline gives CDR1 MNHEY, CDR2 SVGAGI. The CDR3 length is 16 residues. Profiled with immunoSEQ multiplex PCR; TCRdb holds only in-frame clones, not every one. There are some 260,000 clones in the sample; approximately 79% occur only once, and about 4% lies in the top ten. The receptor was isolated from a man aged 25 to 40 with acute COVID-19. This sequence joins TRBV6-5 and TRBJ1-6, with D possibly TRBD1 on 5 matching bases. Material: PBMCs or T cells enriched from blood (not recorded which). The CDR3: CASSYSGGDYNSPLHF. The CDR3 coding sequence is TGTGCCAGCAGTTACTCGGGGGGGGACTATAATTCACCCCTCCACTTT.